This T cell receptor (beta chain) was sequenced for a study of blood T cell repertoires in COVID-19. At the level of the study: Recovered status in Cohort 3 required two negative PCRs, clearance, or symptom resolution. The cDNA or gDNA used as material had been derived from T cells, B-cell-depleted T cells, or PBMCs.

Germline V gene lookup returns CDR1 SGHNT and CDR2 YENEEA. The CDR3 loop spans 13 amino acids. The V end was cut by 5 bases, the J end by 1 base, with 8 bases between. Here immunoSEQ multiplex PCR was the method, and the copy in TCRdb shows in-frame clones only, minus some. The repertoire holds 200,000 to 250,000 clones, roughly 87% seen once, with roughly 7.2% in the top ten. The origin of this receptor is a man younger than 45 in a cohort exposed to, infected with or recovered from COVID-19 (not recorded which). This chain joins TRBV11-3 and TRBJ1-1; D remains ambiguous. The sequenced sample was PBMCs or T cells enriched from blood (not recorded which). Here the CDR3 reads CASSIRQNTEAFF. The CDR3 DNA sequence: TGTGCCAGCAGCATACGACAGAACACTGAAGCTTTCTTT.